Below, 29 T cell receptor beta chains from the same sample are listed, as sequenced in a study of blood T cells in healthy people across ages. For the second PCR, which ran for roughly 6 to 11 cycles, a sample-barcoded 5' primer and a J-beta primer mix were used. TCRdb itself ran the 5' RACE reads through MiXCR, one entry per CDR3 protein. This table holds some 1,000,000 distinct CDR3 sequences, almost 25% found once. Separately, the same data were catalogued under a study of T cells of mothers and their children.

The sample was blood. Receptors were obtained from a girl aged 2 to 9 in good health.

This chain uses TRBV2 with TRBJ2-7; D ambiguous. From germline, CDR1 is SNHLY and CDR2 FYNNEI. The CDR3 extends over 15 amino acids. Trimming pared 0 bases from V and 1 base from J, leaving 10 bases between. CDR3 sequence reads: CASSEAFLVSYEQYF. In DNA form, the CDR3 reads TGTGCCAGCAGTGAAGCGTTTTTAGTGTCCTACGAGCAGTACTTC.

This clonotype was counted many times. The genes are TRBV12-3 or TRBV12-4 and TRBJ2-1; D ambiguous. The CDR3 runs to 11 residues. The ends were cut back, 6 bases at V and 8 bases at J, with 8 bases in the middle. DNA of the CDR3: TGTGCCAGCAGCCTTAGGTATGAGCAGTTCTTC. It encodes CASSLRYEQFF.

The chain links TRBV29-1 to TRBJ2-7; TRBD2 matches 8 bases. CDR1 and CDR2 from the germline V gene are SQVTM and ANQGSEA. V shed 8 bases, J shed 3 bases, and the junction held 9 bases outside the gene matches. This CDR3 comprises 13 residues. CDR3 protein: CSISGTSNYEQYF. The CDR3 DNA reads TGCAGCATTAGCGGGACTTCAAACTACGAGCAGTACTTC.

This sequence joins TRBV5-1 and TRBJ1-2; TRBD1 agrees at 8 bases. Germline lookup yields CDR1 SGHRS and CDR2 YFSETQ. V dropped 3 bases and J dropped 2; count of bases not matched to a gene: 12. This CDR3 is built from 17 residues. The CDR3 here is CASSSSGGQSKNYGYTF. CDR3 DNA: TGCGCCAGCAGCTCGTCAGGGGGCCAATCTAAGAACTATGGCTACACCTTC.

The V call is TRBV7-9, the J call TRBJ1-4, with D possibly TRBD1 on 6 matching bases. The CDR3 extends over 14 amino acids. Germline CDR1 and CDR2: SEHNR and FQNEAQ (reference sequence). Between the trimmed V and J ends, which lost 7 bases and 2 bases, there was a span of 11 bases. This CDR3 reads CASISGGTNEKLFF. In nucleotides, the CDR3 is TGTGCCAGCATCAGTGGGGGCACTAATGAAAAACTGTTTTTT. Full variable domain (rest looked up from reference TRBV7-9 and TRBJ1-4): DTGVSQNPRHKITKRGQNVTFRCDPISEHNRLYWYRQTLGQGPEFLTYFQNEAQLEKSRLLSDRFSAERPKGSFSTLEIQRTEQGDSAMYLCASISGGTNEKLFFGSGTQLSVL.

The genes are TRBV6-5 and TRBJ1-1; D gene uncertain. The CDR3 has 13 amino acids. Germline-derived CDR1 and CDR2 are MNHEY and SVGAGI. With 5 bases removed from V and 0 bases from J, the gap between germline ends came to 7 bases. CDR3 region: CASSREMNTEAFF. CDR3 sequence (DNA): TGTGCCAGCAGTAGGGAGATGAACACTGAAGCTTTCTTT.

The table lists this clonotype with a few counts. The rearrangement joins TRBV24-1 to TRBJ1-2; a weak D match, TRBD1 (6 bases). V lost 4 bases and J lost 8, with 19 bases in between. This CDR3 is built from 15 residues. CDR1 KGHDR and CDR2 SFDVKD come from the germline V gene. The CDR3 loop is CATSEGTPRERGYTF. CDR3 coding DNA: TGTGCCACCAGTGAGGGGACACCTCGGGAGCGGGGCTACACCTTC.

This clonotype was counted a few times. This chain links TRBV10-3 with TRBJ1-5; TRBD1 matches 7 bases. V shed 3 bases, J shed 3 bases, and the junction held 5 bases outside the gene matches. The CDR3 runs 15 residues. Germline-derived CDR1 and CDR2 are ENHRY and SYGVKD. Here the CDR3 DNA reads TGTGCCATCAGTGAATGGGACAGTCTCAATCAGCCCCAGCATTTT. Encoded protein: CAISEWDSLNQPQHF.

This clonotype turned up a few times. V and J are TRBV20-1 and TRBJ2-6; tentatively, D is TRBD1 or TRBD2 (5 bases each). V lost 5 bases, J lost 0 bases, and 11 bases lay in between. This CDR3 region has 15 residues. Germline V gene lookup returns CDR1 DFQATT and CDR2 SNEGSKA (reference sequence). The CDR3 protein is CSAGDRGSGANVLTF. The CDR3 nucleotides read TGCAGTGCTGGGGACCGGGGCTCTGGGGCCAACGTCCTGACTTTC.

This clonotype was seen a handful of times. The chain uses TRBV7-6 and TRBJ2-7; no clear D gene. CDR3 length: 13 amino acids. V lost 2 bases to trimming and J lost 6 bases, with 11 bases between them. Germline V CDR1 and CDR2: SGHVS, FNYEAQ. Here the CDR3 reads CASSLNFKTEQYF. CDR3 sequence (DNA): TGTGCCAGCAGCTTAAACTTTAAAACCGAGCAGTACTTC.

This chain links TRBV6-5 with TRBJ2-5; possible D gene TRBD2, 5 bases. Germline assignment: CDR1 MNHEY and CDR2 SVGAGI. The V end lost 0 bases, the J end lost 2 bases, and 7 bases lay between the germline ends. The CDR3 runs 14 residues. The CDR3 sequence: CASSYSPGQETQYF. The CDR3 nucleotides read TGTGCCAGCAGTTACTCCCCGGGGCAAGAGACCCAGTACTTC.

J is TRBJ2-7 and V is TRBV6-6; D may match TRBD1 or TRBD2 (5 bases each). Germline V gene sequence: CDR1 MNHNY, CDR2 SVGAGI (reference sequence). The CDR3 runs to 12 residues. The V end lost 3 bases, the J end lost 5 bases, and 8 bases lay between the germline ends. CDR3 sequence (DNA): TGTGCCAGCAGTTATAGGGGAGACGAGCAGTACTTC. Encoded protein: CASSYRGDEQYF.

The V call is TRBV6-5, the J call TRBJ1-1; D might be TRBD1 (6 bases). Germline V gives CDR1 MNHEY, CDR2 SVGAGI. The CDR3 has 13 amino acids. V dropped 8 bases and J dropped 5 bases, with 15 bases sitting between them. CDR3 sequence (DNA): TGTGCCAGCGGCCCAGGGGCCAGAACTGAAGCTTTCTTT. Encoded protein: CASGPGARTEAFF.

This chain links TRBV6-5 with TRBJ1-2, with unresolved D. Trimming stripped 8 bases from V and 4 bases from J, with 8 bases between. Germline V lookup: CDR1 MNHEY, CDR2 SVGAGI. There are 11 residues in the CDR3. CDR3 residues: CASGVTYGYTF. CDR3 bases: TGTGCCAGCGGAGTAACCTATGGCTACACCTTC.

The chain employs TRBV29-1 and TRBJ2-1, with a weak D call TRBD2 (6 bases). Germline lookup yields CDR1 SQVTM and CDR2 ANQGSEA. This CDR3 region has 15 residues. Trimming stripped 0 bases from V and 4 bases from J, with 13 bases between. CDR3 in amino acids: CSVEDLGGLYNEQFF. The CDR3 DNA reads TGCAGCGTTGAAGATCTGGGAGGTCTATACAATGAGCAGTTCTTC.

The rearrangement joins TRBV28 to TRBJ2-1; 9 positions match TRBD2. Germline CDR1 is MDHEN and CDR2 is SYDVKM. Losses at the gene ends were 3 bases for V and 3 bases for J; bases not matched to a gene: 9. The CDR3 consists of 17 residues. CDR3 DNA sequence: TGTGCCAGCAGTTTTTTTTTAGCGGGGGTTAACTACAATGAGCAGTTCTTC. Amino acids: CASSFFLAGVNYNEQFF.

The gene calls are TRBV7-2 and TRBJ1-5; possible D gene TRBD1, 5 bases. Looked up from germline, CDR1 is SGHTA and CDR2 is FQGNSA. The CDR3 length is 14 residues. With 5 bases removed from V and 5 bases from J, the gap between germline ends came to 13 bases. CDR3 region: CASSPDSDYQPQHF. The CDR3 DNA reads TGTGCCAGCAGCCCTGACAGCGATTATCAGCCCCAGCATTTT.

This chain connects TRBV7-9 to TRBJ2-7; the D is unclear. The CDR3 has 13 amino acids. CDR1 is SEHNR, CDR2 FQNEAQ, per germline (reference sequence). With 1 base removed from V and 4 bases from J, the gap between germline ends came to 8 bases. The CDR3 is CASSLETLYEQYF. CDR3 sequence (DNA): TGTGCCAGCAGCTTAGAGACACTTTACGAGCAGTACTTC.

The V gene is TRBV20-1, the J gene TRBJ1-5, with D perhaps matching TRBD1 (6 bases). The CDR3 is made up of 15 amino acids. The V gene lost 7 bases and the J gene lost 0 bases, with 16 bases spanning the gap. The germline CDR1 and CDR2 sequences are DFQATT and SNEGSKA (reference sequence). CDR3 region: CSVSPDRCSNQPQHF. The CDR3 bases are TGCAGTGTTAGTCCAGACAGGTGTAGCAATCAGCCCCAGCATTTT.

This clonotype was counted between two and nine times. The CDR3 DNA reads TGTGCCAGCAGCCAGATACAGGGATCTGAGCAGTTCTTC. Protein sequence: CASSQIQGSEQFF. V usage is TRBV12-3 or TRBV12-4 and J usage is TRBJ2-5, with a possible D match to TRBD1 (6 bases). The last part of the DNA fits TRBJ2-1 better; the J call may be wrong. The CDR3 is made up of 13 amino acids.

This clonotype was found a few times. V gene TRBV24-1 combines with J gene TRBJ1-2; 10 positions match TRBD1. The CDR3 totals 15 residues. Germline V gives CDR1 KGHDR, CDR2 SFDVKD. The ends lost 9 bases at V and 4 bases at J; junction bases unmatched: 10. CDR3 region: CATSTGTGVFYGYTF. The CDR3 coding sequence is TGTGCCACCTCAACCGGGACAGGGGTGTTCTATGGCTACACCTTC.

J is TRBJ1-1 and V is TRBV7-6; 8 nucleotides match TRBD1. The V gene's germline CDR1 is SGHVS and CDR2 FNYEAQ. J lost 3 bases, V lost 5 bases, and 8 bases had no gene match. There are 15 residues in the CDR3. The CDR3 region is CASSPTSTGDTEAFF. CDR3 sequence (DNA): TGTGCCAGCAGCCCCACCTCGACAGGGGACACTGAAGCTTTCTTT.

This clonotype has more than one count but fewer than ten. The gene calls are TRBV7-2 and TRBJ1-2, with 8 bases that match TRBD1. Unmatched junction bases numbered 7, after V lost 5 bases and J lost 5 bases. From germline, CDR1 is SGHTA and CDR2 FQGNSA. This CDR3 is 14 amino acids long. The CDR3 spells CASSMDRESYGYTF. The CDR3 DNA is TGTGCCAGCAGCATGGACAGGGAAAGTTATGGCTACACCTTC.

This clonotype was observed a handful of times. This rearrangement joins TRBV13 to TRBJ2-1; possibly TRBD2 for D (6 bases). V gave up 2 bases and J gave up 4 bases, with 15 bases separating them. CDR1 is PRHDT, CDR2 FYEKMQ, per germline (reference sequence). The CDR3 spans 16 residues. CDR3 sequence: CASSLTRLGGYNEQFF. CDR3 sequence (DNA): TGTGCCAGCAGCTTAACCCGGTTGGGGGGATACAATGAGCAGTTCTTC.

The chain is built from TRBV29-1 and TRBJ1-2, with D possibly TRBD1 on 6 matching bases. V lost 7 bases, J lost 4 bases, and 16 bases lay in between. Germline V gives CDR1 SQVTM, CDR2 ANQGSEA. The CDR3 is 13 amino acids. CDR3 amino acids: CSAGTPRGYGYTF. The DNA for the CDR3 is TGCAGCGCTGGGACCCCCAGGGGCTATGGCTACACCTTC.

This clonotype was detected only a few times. In nucleotides, the CDR3 is TGTGCCAGCAGCTTGTCTGACAGGACCATTTCACCCCTCCACTTT. Translating gives CASSLSDRTISPLHF. The V gene is TRBV7-9, the J gene TRBJ1-6; possibly TRBD1 for D (6 bases). The CDR3 runs 15 residues. Per germline, CDR1 SEHNR and CDR2 FQNEAQ (reference sequence). Trimming removed 3 bases at V and 9 bases at J, with 15 bases between.

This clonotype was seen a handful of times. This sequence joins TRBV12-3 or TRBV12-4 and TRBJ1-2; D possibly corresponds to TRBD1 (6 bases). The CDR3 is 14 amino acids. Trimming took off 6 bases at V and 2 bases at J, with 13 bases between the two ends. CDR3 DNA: TGTGCCAGCAGCCCTGGGGGCAGCAACTATGGCTACACCTTC. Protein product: CASSPGGSNYGYTF.

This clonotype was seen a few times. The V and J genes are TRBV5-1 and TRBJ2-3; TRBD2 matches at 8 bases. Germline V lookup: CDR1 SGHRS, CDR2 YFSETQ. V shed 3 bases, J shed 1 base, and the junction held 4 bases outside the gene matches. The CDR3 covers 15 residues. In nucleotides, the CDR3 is TGCGCCAGCAGCTCAGAGACTAGCGGCACAGATACGCAGTATTTT. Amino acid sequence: CASSSETSGTDTQYF.

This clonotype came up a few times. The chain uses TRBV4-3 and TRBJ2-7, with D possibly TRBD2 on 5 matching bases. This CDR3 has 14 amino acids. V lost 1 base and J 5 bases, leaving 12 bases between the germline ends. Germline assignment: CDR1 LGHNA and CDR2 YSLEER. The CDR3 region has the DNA TGCGCCAGCAGCCAAGTTGCGGGTGTCAACGAGCAGTACTTC. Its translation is CASSQVAGVNEQYF.